The T cell receptor beta chain described here comes from a study of T cells in Graves' hyperthyroidism and ophthalmopathy. It was RNA transcripts that yielded the amplified TCR beta CDR3 regions. Researchers ran a first-round RT-PCR on the TCR CDR3 using the HTBI primer set. MiXCR was run by TCRdb on the multiplex PCR reads, yielding one entry per CDR3 protein. The sample shows around 390,000 distinct CDR3 sequences, 14% of them seen only once. Duration under 3 months, a NOSPECS grade of at least 4, and a Clinical Activity Score of at least 3 characterized the ophthalmopathy patients. Not enrolled were patients with uncontrolled infection, other autoimmune disease, pregnancy or lactation. Each diagnosis drew on symptoms, thyroxine, TRAb, thyroid ultrasound and orbital computed tomography findings. Source material for PBMCs was less than 12 ml fresh peripheral blood. Germline trimming cut 9 bases from V and 2 bases from J; bases unmatched to any gene: 6. There are 14 residues in the CDR3. The germline V gene encodes CDR1 KGHDR and CDR2 SFDVKD.

Specimen: blood. The chain has TRBV24-1 and TRBJ1-5; 7 positions agree with TRBD1. The receptor's source is a woman aged 25-40 years with Graves' ophthalmopathy. The CDR3 reads CATATGYGNQPQHF. In DNA form, the CDR3 reads TGTGCCACCGCGACAGGGTATGGCAATCAGCCCCAGCATTTT.